The T cell receptor (beta chain) described here comes from a study of Tregs in tolerant kidney transplant recipients. This CDR3 region has 19 residues. Germline CDR1 reads SGHNT; CDR2 reads YYREEE (reference sequence). Germline trimming cut 3 bases from V and 2 bases from J; bases unmatched to any gene: 16. Only in-frame clones appear in the TCRdb table, and some are missing; sequencing was by immunoSEQ multiplex PCR. Here the sample spans 95,000 to 120,000 clones, around 87% being singletons. The table lists this clone with a count of one. The chain combines TRBV5-4 with TRBJ1-5; 8 positions match TRBD1. The receptor comes from a human donor who received a combined kidney and bone marrow transplant. The specimen was CD4+ T cells from blood, collected before the transplant. CDR3 in amino acids: CASSSPPGQGESGNQPQHF. Here the CDR3 DNA reads TGTGCCAGCAGCTCACCTCCCGGACAGGGAGAATCGGGCAATCAGCCCCAGCATTTT.